A selection of T cell receptor beta chains follows, all from one sample in a study of shared clonotypes between healthy human individuals. The table came from immunoSEQ multiplex PCR; TCRdb's copy has only in-frame clones and leaves some out. The sample carries roughly 2.6 million clones, just over 90% recorded once. Material: naive CD4+ T cells sorted from blood. These receptors all stem from a man aged 18 to 35 in good health. Both conserved end residues are part of each CDR3. The D gene is left open where the match is weak. The size entry is marked missing in some rows and otherwise reads once, few, many or a size class.

TRBV5-5	NA	TRBJ1-5	NA	CASSPDRGSQPQHF	TGTGCCAGCAGCCCCGACCGTGGGAGTCAGCCCCAGCATTTT
TRBV7-9	NA	TRBJ2-7	once	CASSQGTGKISYEQYF	TGTGCCAGCAGCCAGGGGACGGGAAAGATTTCCTACGAGCAGTACTTC
TRBV11-2	NA	TRBJ2-7	NA	CASSLDVTSYEQYF	TGTGCCAGCAGCTTAGACGTGACTAGTTACGAGCAGTACTTC
TRBV9	TRBD1	TRBJ2-7	once	CASSPQGVPYEQYF	TGTGCCAGCAGCCCGCAGGGGGTCCCCTACGAGCAGTACTTC
TRBV21-1	NA	TRBJ2-2	NA	CASSMRLTNTGELFF	TGTGCCAGCAGCATGCGGCTAACGAACACCGGGGAGCTGTTTTTT
TRBV7-2	TRBD1	TRBJ1-2	NA	CASSLASAQQGGRHGYTF	TGTGCCAGCAGCTTAGCGTCGGCGCAACAGGGGGGGCGCCATGGCTACACCTTC
TRBV4-3	NA	TRBJ1-2	NA	CASSQDWGDGYTF	TGCGCCAGCAGCCAAGATTGGGGGGATGGCTACACCTTC
TRBV6-1	NA	TRBJ1-1	NA	CASSGLANTEAFF	TGTGCCAGCAGTGGCCTAGCGAACACTGAAGCTTTCTTT
TRBV27	TRBD2	TRBJ2-4	NA	CASSPGLAAAIQYF	TGTGCCAGCAGCCCGGGACTAGCCGCCGCCATTCAGTACTTC
TRBV5-6	NA	TRBJ1-2	NA	CASSLGTPAPYGYTF	TGTGCCAGCAGCTTGGGGACGCCCGCACCCTATGGCTACACCTTC
TRBV7-2	NA	TRBJ2-1	NA	CASSLVWGRSSYNEQFF	TGTGCCAGCAGCTTGGTGTGGGGCAGGAGCTCCTACAATGAGCAGTTCTTC
TRBV9	NA	TRBJ1-1	NA	CASSVNEGPEAFF	TGTGCCAGCAGCGTAAACGAGGGACCTGAAGCTTTCTTT
TRBV5-1	TRBD1	TRBJ1-2	NA	CASSSGQADYGYTF	TGCGCCAGCAGCTCCGGACAGGCTGACTATGGCTACACCTTC
TRBV10-3	NA	TRBJ2-1	NA	CAIGTSSSNEQFF	TGTGCCATCGGTACTAGTTCCTCCAATGAGCAGTTCTTC
TRBV4-1	TRBD1	TRBJ2-7	once	CASSQLSSGTGAHEQYF	TGCGCCAGCAGCCAACTCTCATCCGGGACAGGGGCCCACGAGCAGTACTTC
TRBV19	NA	TRBJ1-2	NA	CASSIIGGARDGYTF	TGTGCCAGTAGTATAATTGGGGGCGCGAGGGATGGCTACACCTTC
TRBV5-4	NA	TRBJ2-2	NA	CASSWGGKNTGELFF	TGTGCCAGCAGCTGGGGCGGTAAAAACACCGGGGAGCTGTTTTTT
TRBV7-2	NA	TRBJ2-5	NA	CASSPQGGETQYF	TGTGCCAGCAGCCCCCAGGGAGGAGAGACCCAGTACTTC
TRBV6-1	NA	TRBJ2-7	once	CASSGGPGTSGYEQYF	TGTGCCAGCAGTGGAGGACCCGGGACTTCGGGCTACGAGCAGTACTTC
TRBV18	NA	TRBJ1-1	NA	CASSVGNTEAFF	TGTGCCAGCTCAGTCGGCAACACTGAAGCTTTCTTT
TRBV10-3	TRBD2	TRBJ2-2	NA	CAISKGTSGVGGELFF	TGTGCCATCAGCAAAGGGACTAGCGGGGTAGGCGGGGAGCTGTTTTTT
TRBV18	NA	TRBJ1-2	NA	CASSPGSGRGYTF	TGTGCCAGCTCACCTGGTTCCGGACGGGGCTACACCTTC
TRBV2	NA	TRBJ2-2	NA	CASIRSGPTGELFF	TGTGCCAGCATTCGAAGCGGACCAACCGGGGAGCTGTTTTTT
TRBV29-1	TRBD1	TRBJ1-1	NA	CSVERQGAEAFF	TGCAGCGTTGAAAGGCAGGGGGCTGAAGCTTTCTTT
TRBV6-1	TRBD1	TRBJ1-1	NA	CASSDDRELITEAFF	TGTGCCAGCAGTGATGACAGGGAATTGATCACTGAAGCTTTCTTT
TRBV5-6	NA	TRBJ2-7	NA	CASSRGYEQYF	TGTGCCAGCAGCCGGGGTTACGAGCAGTACTTC
TRBV5-5	TRBD1	TRBJ1-5	NA	CASSWSTGIGNQPQHF	TGTGCCAGCAGCTGGTCGACAGGGATCGGCAATCAGCCCCAGCATTTT
TRBV15	TRBD2	TRBJ2-1	NA	CATSAIAGLYNEQFF	TGTGCCACCAGTGCCATAGCGGGCCTCTACAATGAGCAGTTCTTC
TRBV7-2	NA	TRBJ2-3	NA	CASSLGRTDTQYF	TGTGCCAGCAGCTTAGGACGAACAGATACGCAGTATTTT
TRBV10-3	NA	TRBJ1-4	NA	CAISDRQGTNEKLFF	TGTGCCATCAGTGATCGGCAGGGAACTAATGAAAAACTGTTTTTT
TRBV6-5	TRBD1	TRBJ2-2	NA	CASRTRDRVGGELFF	TGTGCCAGCAGGACCAGGGACAGGGTGGGCGGGGAGCTGTTTTTT
TRBV4-1	TRBD1	TRBJ1-5	NA	CASSQEGGGRGTQPQHF	TGCGCCAGCAGCCAAGAAGGAGGGGGCCGGGGCACCCAGCCCCAGCATTTT
TRBV27	TRBD1	TRBJ2-7	NA	CASSDTRTGGSYEQYF	TGTGCCAGCAGTGACACCCGGACAGGGGGTTCCTACGAGCAGTACTTC
TRBV30	NA	TRBJ2-5	NA	CAWSVTQETQYF	TGTGCCTGGAGTGTGACCCAAGAGACCCAGTACTTC
TRBV30	NA	TRBJ1-6	NA	CAWSVGGSSYNSPLHF	TGTGCCTGGAGTGTTGGGGGGAGCTCCTATAATTCACCCCTCCACTTT
TRBV28	NA	TRBJ2-7	NA	CASSTGTFSYEQYF	TGTGCCAGCAGTACAGGTACCTTCTCCTACGAGCAGTACTTC
TRBV5-1	TRBD1	TRBJ1-1	NA	CASSSRGWTEAFF	TGCGCCAGCAGCTCCAGGGGGTGGACTGAAGCTTTCTTT
TRBV2	NA	TRBJ2-6	NA	CASSQNSGANVLTF	TGTGCCAGCAGTCAAAACTCTGGGGCCAACGTCCTGACTTTC
TRBV18	TRBD1	TRBJ1-3	NA	CASSPVWTGGNTIYF	TGTGCCAGCTCACCAGTTTGGACAGGTGGAAACACCATATATTTT
TRBV5-4	TRBD1	TRBJ2-1	NA	CASSMDRAANEQFF	TGTGCCAGCAGTATGGACAGGGCGGCCAATGAGCAGTTCTTC
TRBV7-2	TRBD1	TRBJ1-1	NA	CASSGHRGGTEAFF	TGTGCCAGCAGCGGACACAGGGGAGGGACTGAAGCTTTCTTT
TRBV5-1	NA	TRBJ1-6	once	CASSPARDGENSPLHF	TGCGCCAGCAGCCCGGCCCGGGACGGTGAGAATTCACCCCTCCACTTT
TRBV6-6	NA	TRBJ2-3	NA	CAIRDGGADTQYF	TGTGCCATTCGGGACGGAGGCGCAGATACGCAGTATTTT
TRBV4-2	TRBD2	TRBJ2-1	NA	CASSQELAGVYNEQFF	TGTGCCAGCAGCCAAGAGCTAGCGGGGGTATACAATGAGCAGTTCTTC
TRBV4-1	NA	TRBJ1-1	NA	CASSNLGEGSNTEAFF	TGCGCCAGCAGCAACCTTGGCGAGGGTTCGAACACTGAAGCTTTCTTT
TRBV19	NA	TRBJ2-7	NA	CASGVRGANEQYF	TGTGCCAGTGGGGTCAGGGGGGCCAACGAGCAGTACTTC
TRBV5-1	TRBD1	TRBJ2-7	once	CASSSTGGGGEQYF	TGCGCCAGCAGCTCGACAGGGGGCGGAGGGGAGCAGTACTTC
TRBV27	TRBD2	TRBJ2-5	NA	CASSRSSGGFQGTQYF	TGTGCCAGCAGTAGGTCTAGCGGGGGGTTCCAAGGAACCCAGTACTTC